The clone carrying this TCR beta chain was counted many times. The time point: longitudinal time-point 2. Unsorted libraries came from 2 million PBMCs stored at -80 °C. The data are from a study of neurological immune-mediated disorders. One entry per CDR3 protein results from TCRdb running MiXCR on the 5' RACE reads. The sample carries roughly 34,000 distinct CDR3 sequences, less than 15% recorded once. This CDR3 contains 15 residues. Germline V lookup: CDR1 LGHDT, CDR2 YNNKEL (reference sequence). With 4 bases clipped from V and 7 bases from J, the junction kept 8 bases outside the gene matches. Sequencing was performed on PBMCs. The chain has TRBV3-1 and TRBJ1-4; 8 nucleotides agree with TRBD1. The sequence came from a woman aged 40 to 50 in good health. The CDR3 DNA is TGTGCCAGCAGCCCCCGGACAGGGAGGGCTGAAAAACTGTTTTTT. Translated, it gives CASSPRTGRAEKLFF.